This T cell receptor beta chain was profiled in a study of blood T cell repertoires in COVID-19. At the level of the study: Some COVID-19 samples were acute and others convalescent; all came from the United States, Italy and Spain.

Clones were sequenced by immunoSEQ multiplex PCR, and TCRdb holds only the in-frame ones, with some missing. The profile covers about 200,000 clones, with almost 90% appearing a single time and under 2% taken by the ten largest. CDR3 length: 17 residues. Germline assignment: CDR1 SGDLS and CDR2 YYNGEE. The trim removed 4 bases at V and 15 bases at J, leaving 21 bases unmatched. The sample consisted of peripheral blood. The sequence derives from a man between 18 and 35 years old with active or convalescent COVID-19. The V call is TRBV9, the J call TRBJ2-1; 11 bases line up with TRBD2. The CDR3 nucleotides read TGTGCCAGCAGCCGAGATAGCGGGAGGGCCTTTGAATTTCGGCCGTTCTTC. Its translation: CASSRDSGRAFEFRPFF.